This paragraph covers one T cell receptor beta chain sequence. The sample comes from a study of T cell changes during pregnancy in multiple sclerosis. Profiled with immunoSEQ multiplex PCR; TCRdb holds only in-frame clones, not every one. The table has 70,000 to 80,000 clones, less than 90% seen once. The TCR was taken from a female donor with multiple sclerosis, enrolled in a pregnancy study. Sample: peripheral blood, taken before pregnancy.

CDR3 sequence reads: CASSLTGVGNTIYF. The CDR3, as DNA: TGCGCCAGCAGCTTGACAGGGGTTGGAAACACCATATATTTT. The genes are TRBV5-1 and TRBJ1-3, with TRBD1 identical over 7 bases. The junction had 1 base not matched to a gene; V was cut back by 1 base and J by 3 bases. Germline loops: CDR1 SGHRS, CDR2 YFSETQ. This CDR3 comprises 14 residues.